This T cell receptor (beta chain) is from a study of cytomegalovirus exposure and HLA in healthy donors. For the study at large: Caucasian-associated ancestry cluster membership applied to 75% to 85% of 300 to 450 genotyped donors.

Use of 60 Vbeta and 13 Jbeta primers characterized the PCR. The assay was immunoSEQ multiplex PCR, and TCRdb's table has in-frame clones only and misses some. The sample shows 200,000 to 250,000 clones, about 89% of them seen only once. Comment on this clone: The target antigen is unknown.

The CDR3 extends over 12 amino acids. From germline, CDR1 is ENHRY and CDR2 SYGVKD. Trimming removed 6 bases from V and 5 bases from J, with 11 bases in between. Study-wide results and caveats: A link between a missense DCLRE1C variant and TCR beta V- and J-gene trimming emerged from a later analysis.

V gene TRBV10-3 combines with J gene TRBJ2-7; weak D call: TRBD2 (5 bases). Sequenced sample: PBMCs. This TCR derives from a woman under 30 in good health and CMV-seronegative. The CDR3 loop is CAISVASNEQYF. In DNA, the CDR3 is TGTGCCATCAGCGTGGCTAGCAACGAGCAGTACTTC.